Listed here are 26 T cell receptor beta chains from one sample, sequenced in a study of beta chain features in type 1 diabetes. The authors reverse transcribed all of the isolated RNA, so sequencing captured expressed TCRB transcripts. The table came from immunoSEQ multiplex PCR; TCRdb's copy has only in-frame clones and leaves some out. The sample has under 300,000 clones; 27% are singletons. Sequencing was performed on central memory CD4+ T cells from blood. These TCRs come from a man younger than 45 in good health.

This clone came up a few times. The chain uses TRBV25-1 and TRBJ2-2, with D perhaps TRBD1 (5 bases). This CDR3 contains 15 residues. Trimming stripped 2 bases from V and 3 bases from J, with 10 bases between. CDR1 MGHDK and CDR2 SYGVNS come from the germline V gene. CDR3 loop: CASSEKYRHTGELFF. The CDR3 DNA follows: TGTGCCAGCAGTGAAAAATACAGGCACACCGGGGAGCTGTTTTTT.

The rearrangement joins TRBV18 to TRBJ2-5; no reliable D call. The germline V gene has CDR1 KGHSH and CDR2 LQKENI. This CDR3 is built from 15 residues. Trimming removed 3 bases at V and 3 bases at J, with 14 bases between. The CDR3 protein is CASSPNSATEETQYF. The CDR3 region has the DNA TGTGCCAGCTCACCGAATTCTGCTACAGAAGAGACCCAGTACTTC.

The J gene is TRBJ2-7, the V gene TRBV6-5, with TRBD2 as a possible D gene (5 bases). Deletions cut 2 bases from V and 7 bases from J, with 6 bases between. Germline V gives CDR1 MNHEY, CDR2 SVGAGI. CDR3 length equals 11 residues. The CDR3 loop is CASSYREEQYF. CDR3 sequence (DNA): TGTGCCAGCAGTTACAGGGAGGAGCAGTACTTC.

This clone was picked up a small number of times. The CDR3 region is CAQDRGTEAFF. The CDR3 coding sequence is TGTGCCCAGGACAGGGGGACTGAAGCTTTCTTT. The chain has TRBV30 and TRBJ1-1; 10 nucleotides line up with TRBD1. CDR1 is GTSNPN, CDR2 SVGIG, per germline (reference sequence). The trim removed 8 bases at V and 5 bases at J, leaving 2 bases unmatched. The CDR3 is 11 residues long.

This clone has just a few counts. The chain is built from TRBV29-1 and TRBJ2-1, with D perhaps TRBD1 or TRBD2 (5 bases each). Germline CDR1 SQVTM, CDR2 ANQGSEA. This CDR3 has 14 residues. V was clipped by 7 bases and J by 4 bases, with 17 bases between them. The CDR3 here is CSGRGPLVYNEQFF. CDR3 sequence (DNA): TGCAGCGGAAGGGGACCTCTAGTTTACAATGAGCAGTTCTTC.

The chain couples TRBV29-1 to TRBJ2-3; 8 positions match TRBD1. The germline V gene has CDR1 SQVTM and CDR2 ANQGSEA. The CDR3 covers 15 residues. V gave up 8 bases and J gave up 2 bases; unmatched junction bases: 12. The CDR3 nucleotides read TGCAGCTTACGCTACAGGGGGTTCCCCACAGATACGCAGTATTTT. It translates to CSLRYRGFPTDTQYF.

This clone was detected a few times. V gene TRBV4-2 combines with J gene TRBJ1-1; D gene ambiguous. The V end lost 0 bases, the J end lost 4 bases, and 15 bases lay between the germline ends. Germline V gene sequence: CDR1 LGHNA, CDR2 YNFKEQ. The CDR3 is made up of 16 amino acids. The CDR3, as DNA: TGTGCCAGCAGCCAAGATGCCCAGAACGTTGGCACTGAAGCTTTCTTT. It encodes CASSQDAQNVGTEAFF.

The CDR3 DNA reads as TGCGCCAGCAGCAGGGACAGAAACTATGGCTACACCTTC. It codes for CASSRDRNYGYTF. This chain uses TRBV5-1 with TRBJ1-2; 7 bases are shared with TRBD1. This CDR3 has 13 residues. Germline V lookup: CDR1 SGHRS, CDR2 YFSETQ. Trimming at V came to 4 bases and at J to 2 bases, leaving 2 bases not matched to a gene.

The chain has TRBV5-1 and TRBJ2-3; D is perhaps TRBD2 (5 bases). V was clipped by 2 bases and J by 3 bases, with 13 bases between them. Germline V CDR1 and CDR2: SGHRS, YFSETQ. The CDR3 consists of 15 residues. CDR3 loop: CASSFGGLLTDTQYF. The CDR3, as DNA: TGCGCCAGCAGCTTTGGAGGTCTTCTGACAGATACGCAGTATTTT.

The CDR3 reads CASSQGAGTTYEQYF. The DNA of the CDR3 is TGTGCCAGCAGCCAAGGGGCGGGCACCACCTACGAGCAGTACTTC. This sequence joins TRBV7-2 and TRBJ2-7; TRBD1 or TRBD2 may be the D gene (5 bases each). The CDR3 contains 15 residues. With 5 bases removed from V and 2 bases from J, the gap between germline ends came to 16 bases. Germline V gene lookup returns CDR1 SGHTA and CDR2 FQGNSA.

This clone was counted only a few times. The V and J genes are TRBV6-5 and TRBJ2-1; D remains ambiguous. Germline loops: CDR1 MNHEY, CDR2 SVGAGI. This CDR3 spans 15 amino acids. V lost 3 bases and J lost 3, with 12 bases in between. CDR3 protein: CASSYRLSDYNEQFF. The CDR3 nucleotides are TGTGCCAGCAGTTATCGCCTTTCGGACTACAATGAGCAGTTCTTC.

The V call is TRBV18, the J call TRBJ2-1; D possibly corresponds to TRBD2 (6 bases). Germline values: CDR1 KGHSH, CDR2 LQKENI. This CDR3 has 14 amino acids. Trimming took off 7 bases at V and 1 base at J, with 11 bases between the two ends. For the CDR3, the DNA is TGTGCCAGCTTGGAGGGTCGGTCCTACAATGAGCAGTTCTTC. Its translation: CASLEGRSYNEQFF.

In its sample, this clone was seen a few times. This chain joins TRBV10-3 and TRBJ2-1; D possibly corresponds to TRBD2 (6 bases). Germline CDR1 is ENHRY and CDR2 is SYGVKD. The CDR3 length is 14 residues. The V and J ends lost 6 bases and 8 bases respectively, with 17 bases between them. CDR3 sequence: CAIRRDSKGDEQFF. CDR3 nucleotide sequence: TGTGCCATCAGGCGGGACTCTAAAGGCGATGAGCAGTTCTTC.

Only a few counts were recorded for this clone. V is TRBV28 and J is TRBJ2-7; D unclear. The CDR3 runs to 17 residues. With 7 bases removed from V and 1 base from J, the gap between germline ends came to 23 bases. Germline loops: CDR1 MDHEN, CDR2 SYDVKM. CDR3 nucleotide sequence: TGTGCCAGCAAAGGGCAAGGCTTCTTTGTGGGTTCCTACGAGCAGTACTTC. The encoded protein is CASKGQGFFVGSYEQYF. Based on the CDR3 plus reference TRBV28 and TRBJ2-7, the full variable domain is DVKVTQSSRYLVKRTGEKVFLECVQDMDHENMFWYRQDPGLGLRLIYFSYDVKMKEKGDIPEGYSVSREKKERFSLILESASTNQTSMYLCASKGQGFFVGSYEQYFGPGTRLTVT.

This chain uses TRBV5-4 with TRBJ2-3; D possibly corresponds to TRBD2 (6 bases). CDR3 size: 15 residues. Germline lookup yields CDR1 SGHNT and CDR2 YYREEE (reference sequence). V was cut by 5 bases and J by 0 bases, with 13 bases left in between. The CDR3 DNA follows: TGTGCCAGCAGAACGGACTACTTTAGCACAGATACGCAGTATTTT. Translating it yields CASRTDYFSTDTQYF.

This sequence joins TRBV4-3 and TRBJ2-1; no clear D. V was clipped by 0 bases and J by 4 bases, with 7 bases between them. The germline CDR1 and CDR2 sequences are LGHNA and YSLEER. The CDR3 is 14 residues long. The chain's CDR3 is CASSQDMTYNEQFF. CDR3 DNA: TGCGCCAGCAGCCAAGATATGACTTACAATGAGCAGTTCTTC.

This clone was detected a few times. The chain couples TRBV30 to TRBJ2-3; no definite D call. Per germline, CDR1 GTSNPN and CDR2 SVGIG (reference sequence). V was trimmed by 0 bases and J by 3 bases, leaving 10 bases between them. The CDR3 consists of 14 residues. CDR3 DNA: TGTGCCTGGAGTGTTGGCCTGGGGACAGATACGCAGTATTTT. As protein: CAWSVGLGTDTQYF.

The V gene is TRBV2, the J gene TRBJ2-1, with a possible D match to TRBD2 (6 bases). This CDR3 is built from 14 residues. Trimming cost V 0 bases and J 4 bases, with 7 bases left between them. Germline V gene lookup returns CDR1 SNHLY and CDR2 FYNNEI. The CDR3 region has the DNA TGTGCCAGCAGTGAAGCGGGGACTTACAATGAGCAGTTCTTC. As protein: CASSEAGTYNEQFF.

A few counts support this clone. V gene TRBV7-2 combines with J gene TRBJ2-7, with 11 bases that match TRBD1. V dropped 5 bases and J dropped 5; count of bases not matched to a gene: 8. Germline-derived CDR1 and CDR2 are SGHTA and FQGNSA. The CDR3 spans 15 residues. This CDR3 is CASSIGQGASHEQYF. Written as DNA, the CDR3 is TGTGCCAGCAGCATCGGACAGGGGGCTTCCCACGAGCAGTACTTC.

The rearrangement uses TRBV7-2 and TRBJ2-1; no clear D gene. The V end was cut by 2 bases, the J end by 5 bases, with 7 bases between. The CDR3 totals 13 residues. Germline-derived CDR1 and CDR2 are SGHTA and FQGNSA. DNA of the CDR3: TGTGCCAGCAGCTTAAGTCCAAACAATGAGCAGTTCTTC. Protein sequence: CASSLSPNNEQFF.

This clone was seen a few times. The chain recombines TRBV2 with TRBJ2-3, with D unclear. CDR1 SNHLY and CDR2 FYNNEI come from the germline V gene. CDR3 length: 13 amino acids. Between the trimmed V and J ends, which lost 6 bases and 3 bases, there was a span of 10 bases. CDR3 nucleotide sequence: TGTGCCAGCAGGTTTGCTTTAACAGATACGCAGTATTTT. Amino acid sequence: CASRFALTDTQYF.

The chain joins TRBV5-6 to TRBJ2-7; 8 nucleotides agree with TRBD2. V was clipped by 3 bases and J by 5 bases; unmatched bases: 10. This CDR3 contains 15 residues. The germline V gene encodes CDR1 SGHDT and CDR2 YYEEEE. The CDR3 DNA reads as TGTGCCAGCAGCTCGACGGGACTAGTTCCCCACGAGCAGTACTTC. Amino acid sequence: CASSSTGLVPHEQYF.

The V call is TRBV29-1, the J call TRBJ1-5, with D perhaps TRBD1 (5 bases). Looked up from germline, CDR1 is SQVTM and CDR2 is ANQGSEA. Trimming removed 5 bases from V and 3 bases from J, with 11 bases in between. This CDR3 region has 13 residues. This chain's CDR3 is CSVIPGTNQPQHF. As DNA, the CDR3 is TGCAGCGTTATCCCAGGGACCAATCAGCCCCAGCATTTT.

Note on this clone: The same CDR3 arises from other DNA sequences in this sample as well. The chain links TRBV18 to TRBJ2-7; D is uncertain. The CDR3 totals 12 residues. V lost 3 bases and J 3 bases, leaving 6 bases between the germline ends. Germline V CDR1 and CDR2: KGHSH, LQKENI. The CDR3 region has the DNA TGTGCCAGCTCACCTAAAGGCTACGAGCAGTACTTC. Translated: CASSPKGYEQYF.

This clone was detected a few times. The chain joins TRBV18 to TRBJ2-5, with D maybe TRBD1 (5 bases). CDR1 is KGHSH, CDR2 LQKENI, per germline. The CDR3 is 15 amino acids. The V end was cut by 2 bases, the J end by 1 base, with 11 bases between. CDR3 nucleotides: TGTGCCAGCTCACCAGGGGCGCCGTCCCAAGAGACCCAGTACTTC. Protein: CASSPGAPSQETQYF.

This clone was detected many times. The chain uses TRBV20-1 and TRBJ2-1, with D maybe TRBD2 (7 bases). CDR3 length equals 11 residues. Trimming stripped 5 bases from V and 12 bases from J, with 14 bases between. In germline, CDR1 is DFQATT, CDR2 SNEGSKA (reference sequence). CDR3 sequence: CSAPFAGAQFF. In nucleotides, the CDR3 is TGCAGTGCTCCGTTTGCGGGGGCGCAGTTCTTC.